The entry below gives a single T cell receptor (beta chain) sequence along with its context. This entry comes from a study of T cell clusters in autoimmune cytopenias. Germline CDR1 is MNHEY and CDR2 is SMNVEV (reference sequence). This CDR3 is 19 amino acids long. TRB was amplified by touch-down multiplex PCR, primer pools A and B combined. One entry per CDR3 protein, without DNA, is what TCRdb gives after re-calling the multiplex PCR reads. The sample table sets out some 7,800 distinct CDR3 sequences. TRB was amplified from about 270 ng of peripheral blood genomic DNA per sample. The clonotype was recovered from a human donor with an autoimmune cytopenia or autoimmune hepatitis (not recorded which). J is TRBJ1-4 and V is TRBV27; TCRdb's D gene call, TRBD1, goes unchecked for lack of DNA. Material: peripheral blood. The CDR3 protein is CASSLSRPGQGATDEKLFF.